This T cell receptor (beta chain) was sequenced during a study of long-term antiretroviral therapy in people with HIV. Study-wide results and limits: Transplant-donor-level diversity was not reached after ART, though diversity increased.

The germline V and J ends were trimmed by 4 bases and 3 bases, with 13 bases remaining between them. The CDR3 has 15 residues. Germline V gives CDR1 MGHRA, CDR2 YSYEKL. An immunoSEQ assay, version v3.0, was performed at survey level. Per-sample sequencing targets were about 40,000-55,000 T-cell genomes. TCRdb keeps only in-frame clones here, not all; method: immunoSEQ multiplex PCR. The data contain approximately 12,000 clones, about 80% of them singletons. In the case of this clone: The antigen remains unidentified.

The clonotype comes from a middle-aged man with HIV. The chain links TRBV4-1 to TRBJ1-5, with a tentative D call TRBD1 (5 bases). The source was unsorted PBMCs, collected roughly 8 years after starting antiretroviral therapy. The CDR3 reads CASSPVGVHNQPQHF. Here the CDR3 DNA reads TGCGCCAGCAGCCCCGTAGGGGTCCACAATCAGCCCCAGCATTTT.